Below, 14 T cell receptor beta chains from the same sample are listed, as sequenced in a study of blood T cell repertoires in COVID-19. Data came from immunoSEQ multiplex PCR; TCRdb stores just in-frame clones and leaves some out. The table records some 73,000 clones, around four fifths of them present only once. The sample was peripheral blood. These receptors all stem from a man in his 60s with acute or convalescent COVID-19.

The gene calls are TRBV11-3 and TRBJ1-1; 7 bases line up with TRBD1. The ends lost 5 bases at V and 1 base at J; junction bases unmatched: 1. Germline lookup yields CDR1 SGHNT and CDR2 YENEEA. This CDR3 has 13 amino acids. As DNA, the CDR3 is TGTGCCAGCAGCGGGACAGCGAACACTGAAGCTTTCTTT. Translation: CASSGTANTEAFF.

The genes are TRBV27 and TRBJ2-7; tentatively, D is TRBD2 (6 bases). The CDR3 sequence is 14 residues long. Germline CDR1 reads MNHEY; CDR2 reads SMNVEV (reference sequence). Trimming took 3 bases from V and 4 from J, leaving 13 bases between them. The CDR3 reads CASSLGTVSYEQYF. For the CDR3, the DNA is TGTGCCAGCAGTTTGGGGACTGTTAGTTACGAGCAGTACTTC.

This clone was picked up a small number of times. J is TRBJ1-6 and V is TRBV19; weak D call: TRBD1 (6 bases). CDR3 length: 13 amino acids. Trimming shortened V by 5 bases and J by 14 bases, and 16 bases separated the two germline ends. Germline values: CDR1 LNHDA, CDR2 SQIVND (reference sequence). CDR3 sequence (DNA): TGTGCCAGTAGTGTTAACAGGGAAGAGACCCTCCACTTT. It yields the protein CASSVNREETLHF. Based on the CDR3 plus reference TRBV19 and TRBJ1-6, the full variable domain is DGGITQSPKYLFRKEGQNVTLSCEQNLNHDAMYWYRQDPGQGLRLIYYSQIVNDFQKGDIAEGYSVSREKKESFPLTVTSAQKNPTAFYLCASSVNREETLHFGNGTRLTVT.

This clone was seen once. The V gene is TRBV21-1, the J gene TRBJ2-3; whether TRBD2, the table's D call, matches the DNA was not checked. TRBV21-1 is listed as a pseudogene. This CDR3 contains 15 residues. The CDR3 region has the DNA TGTGCCAGCAGCAAACCAGCGGGAGGCCCTGATACGCAGTATTTT. Its translation: CASSKPAGGPDTQYF.

The chain recombines TRBV19 with TRBJ2-3; 8 nucleotides line up with TRBD2. The CDR3 consists of 17 residues. The germline V gene has CDR1 LNHDA and CDR2 SQIVND (reference sequence). The V and J ends lost 1 base and 2 bases, in that order; junction bases with no gene match: 8. The CDR3 nucleotides read TGTGCCAGTAGTATAGGTGGGCGCGGGAGGCCCACAGATACGCAGTATTTT. Its translation: CASSIGGRGRPTDTQYF.

About this clone: Other nucleotide sequences in the sample specify the same CDR3. The V call is TRBV7-3, the J call TRBJ2-3; D ambiguous. Trimming left V 1 base short and J 0 bases short, with 8 bases between. The germline V gene has CDR1 SGHTA and CDR2 FQGTGA. The CDR3 sequence is 15 residues long. CDR3 coding DNA: TGTGCCAGCAGCTTAAGTGCGACTAGCACAGATACGCAGTATTTT. Amino acid sequence: CASSLSATSTDTQYF.

This clone has just one count. The chain has TRBV7-3 and TRBJ2-1, with 7 nucleotides matching TRBD2. Unmatched junction bases numbered 7, after V lost 3 bases and J lost 2 bases. The CDR3 sequence is 16 residues long. Germline loops: CDR1 SGHTA, CDR2 FQGTGA. The CDR3 loop reads CASSLRGTTAYNEQFF. For the CDR3, the DNA is TGTGCCAGCAGCTTGAGAGGGACTACCGCCTACAATGAGCAGTTCTTC.

CDR3 nucleotide sequence: TGTGCCAGCAGTTACGGCCTAGCGGGGGGGCCCCATGAGCAGTTCTTC. Its protein product is CASSYGLAGGPHEQFF. The gene calls are TRBV6-6 and TRBJ2-1; 12 bases are shared with TRBD2. Looked up from germline, CDR1 is MNHNY and CDR2 is SVGAGI (reference sequence). CDR3 size: 16 residues. Trimming took 2 bases from V and 8 from J; bases not matched to a gene: 7.

The chain links TRBV30 to TRBJ2-3; D might be TRBD1 (5 bases). The CDR3 runs to 12 residues. Trimming cost V 6 bases and J 2 bases, with 9 bases left between them. CDR1 is GTSNPN and CDR2 is SVGIG in the germline V gene (reference sequence). The CDR3 protein is CACRQSTDTQYF. The DNA of the CDR3 is TGTGCCTGTAGACAGTCCACAGATACGCAGTATTTT.

The V call is TRBV24-1, the J call TRBJ2-2; 10 bases agree with TRBD2. The CDR3 runs 17 residues. Unmatched junction bases numbered 12, after V lost 6 bases and J lost 6 bases. CDR1 and CDR2 (germline): KGHDR, SFDVKD. The DNA of the CDR3 is TGTGCCACCAGTATGGGGGGTCTAGCGGGAGTCCCCGGGGAGCTGTTTTTT. As protein: CATSMGGLAGVPGELFF.

The chain joins TRBV5-1 to TRBJ1-6; 11 bases align to TRBD1. CDR1 is SGHRS and CDR2 is YFSETQ in the germline V gene. CDR3 length: 18 residues. With V trimmed by 2 bases and J by 0 bases, 4 bases remained unmatched. DNA of the CDR3: TGCGCCAGCAGCTTCGGACAGGGGGCAAGCTCCTATAATTCACCCCTCCACTTT. This gives the protein CASSFGQGASSYNSPLHF.

The chain is built from TRBV2 and TRBJ2-1; D possibly corresponds to TRBD2 (7 bases). V was pared by 3 bases and J by 11 bases, with 17 bases between. CDR1 is SNHLY and CDR2 is FYNNEI in the germline V gene. The CDR3 length is 14 residues. The CDR3 region has the DNA TGTGCCAGCAGTGATTGGGGGGGCCCTCCAAAGCAGTTCTTC. Its translation is CASSDWGGPPKQFF.

The V gene is TRBV19, the J gene TRBJ2-7; 8 bases are a match to TRBD1. Germline CDR1 is LNHDA and CDR2 is SQIVND (reference sequence). The length of the CDR3 is 15 residues. V was clipped by 3 bases and J by 6 bases; unmatched bases: 10. The DNA of the CDR3 is TGTGCCAGTAGTATGGACAGGGAGTCATCCGGCGAGCAGTACTTC. It codes for CASSMDRESSGEQYF.

As for this clone: Compared with germline, one end of the junction differs, possibly owing to a read error. The chain joins TRBV5-1 to TRBJ1-6; no clear D gene. The CDR3 is 15 amino acids. The germline CDR1 and CDR2 sequences are SGHRS and YFSETQ. The CDR3 protein is CASSLGRSYNSPLHF. The CDR3 nucleotides read TGCGCCAGCAGTTTGGGGAGATCCTATAATTCACCCCTCCACTTT.